This T cell receptor (beta chain) was sequenced in a study of blood T cell repertoires in COVID-19. Study overall: Collection of acute and convalescent COVID-19 samples took place in the United States, Italy and Spain. From T cells, B-cell-depleted T cells, or PBMCs came the material, which was cDNA or gDNA.

This clone showed up just once. Original methodology: Reference gene primer amplification yielded estimated nucleated cell counts. Sequencing was performed with immunoSEQ multiplex PCR; in TCRdb, only in-frame clones are kept and a portion is missing. V and J calls and clone size are those listed in that table; D and trimming were worked out from the DNA. The sample yields approximately 50,000 clones, more than 70% seen once. The V and J ends lost 5 bases and 4 bases respectively, with 11 bases between them. This CDR3 is built from 13 residues. The sequenced material came from peripheral blood. The chain employs TRBV12-3 or TRBV12-4 and TRBJ1-2; no firm D call. This sequence was found in a human donor in a cohort sampled during active COVID-19. The CDR3 spells CASSLGESYGYTF. For the CDR3, the DNA is TGTGCCAGCAGTCTCGGAGAGTCCTATGGCTACACCTTC.